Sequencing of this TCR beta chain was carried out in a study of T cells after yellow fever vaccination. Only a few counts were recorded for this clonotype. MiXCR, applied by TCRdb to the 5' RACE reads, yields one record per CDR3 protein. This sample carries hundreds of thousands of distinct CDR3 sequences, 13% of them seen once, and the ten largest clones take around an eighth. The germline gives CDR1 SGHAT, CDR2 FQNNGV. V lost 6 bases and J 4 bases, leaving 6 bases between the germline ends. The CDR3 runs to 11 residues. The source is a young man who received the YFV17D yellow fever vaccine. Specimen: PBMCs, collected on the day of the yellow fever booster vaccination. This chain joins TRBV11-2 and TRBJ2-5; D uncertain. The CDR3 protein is CASRVRETQYF. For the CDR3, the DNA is TGTGCCAGCAGGGTCCGAGAGACCCAGTACTTC.